The rows below give T cell receptor beta chains drawn from one sample of a study of glioma-infiltrating T cells. TCRdb re-analysed the multiplex PCR reads in MiXCR, keeping a single row per CDR3 protein. The sample has 90,000 or so distinct CDR3 sequences, 40% seen once. The sequencing sample was made of glioma tissue, nonneoplastic brain tissue, or PBMCs (not recorded which). These receptors were taken from a human donor with low-grade glioma or glioblastoma, undergoing nonglioma brain surgery, or in good health (not recorded which). The CDR3 runs from the conserved cysteine through the conserved F or W. Fields, in order: V gene, CDR3 length, clone size, D gene, J gene, CDR3 protein, CDR3 DNA. The D gene is left open where the match is weak. Not every row has a clone size; where given, it reads once, few, many or a size class.

>TRBV6-6|14|once|-|TRBJ2-7
CVSRLSTGPIEQYF
TGTGTTAGCAGGCTCTCAACAGGGCCTATCGAGCAGTACTTC
>TRBV19|18|-|TRBD1|TRBJ2-2
CASSMWTGRIGNTGELFF
TGTGCCAGTAGTATGTGGACAGGGAGAATTGGTAACACCGGGGAGCTGTTTTTT
>TRBV7-2|16|many|-|TRBJ2-7
CASSLEAGAPPYEQYF
TGTGCCAGCAGTCTAGAGGCGGGCGCCCCTCCCTACGAGCAGTACTTC
>TRBV25-1|14|many|TRBD1|TRBJ1-2
CASTHRQGIYGYTF
TGTGCCAGCACCCATCGACAGGGGATCTATGGCTACACCTTC
>TRBV12-3/TRBV12-4|15|many|-|TRBJ2-2
CASSPNGGNTGELFF
TGTGCCAGCAGCCCCAACGGGGGAAACACCGGGGAGCTGTTTTTT
>TRBV30|15|few|-|TRBJ1-1
CAWKTRPAGNTEAFF
TGTGCCTGGAAAACTCGACCGGCAGGGAACACTGAAGCTTTCTTT
>TRBV6-6|14|many|-|TRBJ2-7
CASSYTIKTYEQYF
TGTGCCAGCAGTTACACGATCAAAACCTACGAGCAGTACTTC
>TRBV12-3/TRBV12-4|13|many|TRBD2|TRBJ2-7
CASSMLAVYEQYF
TGTGCCAGCAGTATGCTAGCGGTCTACGAGCAGTACTTC
>TRBV6-1|15|many|TRBD1|TRBJ1-5
CASNQPGTGDQPQHF
TGTGCCAGCAACCAACCCGGGACAGGCGATCAGCCCCAGCATTTT
>TRBV7-9|14|many|-|TRBJ1-5
CASSYASPGEPQHF
TGTGCCAGCAGCTATGCAAGCCCAGGGGAGCCCCAGCATTTT
>TRBV5-1|16|many|TRBD2|TRBJ2-1
CASSLRTSGYYNEQFF
TGCGCCAGCAGCTTAAGGACTAGCGGGTATTACAATGAGCAGTTCTTC
>TRBV13|14|few|TRBD1|TRBJ2-3
CASSRTGATDTQYF
TGTGCCAGCAGCCGAACAGGGGCGACAGATACGCAGTATTTT
>TRBV12-3/TRBV12-4|14|many|TRBD2|TRBJ2-5
CASRRTSGQETQYF
TGTGCCAGCAGACGCACTAGCGGCCAAGAGACCCAGTACTTC
>TRBV7-2|16|-|TRBD1|TRBJ2-7
CASSKVGDSNTHEQYF
TGCGCCAGCAGCAAAGTGGGGGACAGCAACACCCACGAGCAGTACTTC
>TRBV20-1|16|few|-|TRBJ1-6
CSALGGGGQSNSPLHF
TGCAGTGCTTTGGGGGGGGGGGGGCAATCGAATTCACCCCTCCACTTT
>TRBV20-1|14|many|TRBD1|TRBJ2-1
CSALQGATYNEQFF
TGCAGTGCGTTACAGGGGGCAACCTACAATGAGCAGTTCTTC
>TRBV4-1|15|many|-|TRBJ1-1
CASSQNPTVNTEAFF
TGCGCCAGCAGCCAAAACCCGACAGTGAACACTGAAGCTTTCTTT
>TRBV5-1|15|-|-|TRBJ2-3
CASSLMQRSTDTQYF
TGCGCCAGCAGCTTGATGCAGCGAAGCACAGATACGCAGTATTTT
>TRBV5-5|14|-|TRBD1|TRBJ2-1
CASRQGAGGYEQFF
TGTGCCAGCAGACAGGGAGCAGGGGGCTACGAGCAGTTCTTC
>TRBV4-1|14|-|-|TRBJ2-1
CAISQEGGSNEQFF
TGCGCCATCAGCCAAGAGGGCGGATCCAATGAGCAGTTCTTC
>TRBV7-8|14|-|TRBD1|TRBJ2-7
CASSLAGQVHEQYF
TGTGCCAGCAGCTTGGCAGGACAGGTCCACGAGCAGTACTTC
>TRBV4-1|16|many|TRBD2|TRBJ2-3
CASSQVGTSEADTQYF
TGCGCCAGCAGCCAAGTTGGGACTAGCGAGGCAGATACGCAGTATTTT
>TRBV20-1|14|-|-|TRBJ2-1
CSASSETRGYEQFF
TGCAGTGCCAGCAGTGAAACCAGGGGTTATGAGCAGTTCTTC
>TRBV28|11|-|-|TRBJ2-3
CASSGGATQYF
TGTGCCAGCAGCGGAGGGGCTACGCAATATTTT
>TRBV20-1|15|-|-|TRBJ2-1
CSATWADWDNSTLHF
TGCAGTGCTACGTGGGCTGACTGGGATAATTCAACCCTCCACTTC
>TRBV30|13|once|-|TRBJ2-7
CSWQQGYSYEQYF
TGTTCCTGGCAGCAGGGTTACTCCTACGAGCAGTACTTC
>TRBV9|13|-|-|TRBJ2-2
CASSVFNTGELFF
TGTGCCAGCAGCGTATTTAACACCGGGGAGCTGTTTTTT
>TRBV28|14|many|-|TRBJ1-5
CASIPGNRYQPQHF
TGTGCCAGCATTCCGGGAAACAGATATCAGCCCCAGCATTTT
>TRBV6-2/TRBV6-3|17|-|-|TRBJ2-7
CASSYGPPSRDFYEQYF
TGTGCCAGCAGTTATGGCCCCCCATCGCGGGACTTCTACGAGCAGTACTTC
>TRBV6-2/TRBV6-3|13|-|-|TRBJ2-3
CASKAKGTDTRYF
TGTGCCAGCAAGGCAAAGGGGACGGATACGCGGTATTTT
>TRBV6-5|12|-|-|TRBJ1-1
CGSSLMTFEAFF
TGTGGCAGCAGCCTTATGACCTTTGAAGCTTTCTTT
>TRBV12-3/TRBV12-4|13|many|-|TRBJ1-1
CASRRSGDGEAFF
TGTGCCAGCAGAAGGAGCGGGGATGGTGAAGCTTTCTTT
>TRBV2|15|many|-|TRBJ2-5
CASSGGRVGLETQYF
TGTGCCAGCAGTGGGGGCAGGGTGGGCCTGGAGACCCAGTACTTC
>TRBV29-1|14|few|-|TRBJ2-7
CSVLAYEDAYEQYF
TGCAGCGTGTTGGCCTATGAAGACGCCTACGAGCAGTACTTC
>TRBV4-2|15|-|TRBD2|TRBJ2-3
CASSRSGSHTDTQCF
TGTGCCAGCAGCCGCAGCGGGAGTCACACAGATACGCAGTGTTTT
>TRBV4-2|14|-|-|TRBJ1-5
CASSQDLVNQPQHF
TGTGCCAGCAGCCAAGATCTCGTCAATCAGCCCCAGCATTTT
>TRBV12-3/TRBV12-4|13|many|-|TRBJ2-7
CASSLEQLYEQYF
TGTGCCAGCAGTTTAGAACAGCTTTACGAGCAGTACTTC
>TRBV3-1|16|many|-|TRBJ2-2
CASSQEHTRNTGELFF
TGTGCCAGCAGCCAAGAGCATACTCGAAACACCGGGGAGCTGTTTTTT
>TRBV19|15|many|TRBD2|TRBJ2-7
CASSGLAGDSAGQYF
TGTGCCAGTAGCGGACTAGCGGGAGACTCGGCCGGGCAGTACTTC
>TRBV10-3|16|-|-|TRBJ2-4
CAISEHQEDAKNIQYF
TGTGCCATCAGTGAACACCAAGAGGACGCCAAAAACATCCAGTACTTC
>TRBV11-2|16|-|TRBD1|TRBJ2-6
CASHLGQTSGANVLTF
TGTGCCAGTCATCTGGGACAGACCTCTGGGGCCAACGTCCTGACTTTC
>TRBV4-1|14|many|-|TRBJ1-2
CASSQGMGFYGYTF
TGCGCCAGCAGCCAAGGGATGGGATTCTATGGCTACACCTTC
>TRBV19|14|-|-|TRBJ2-3
CARSPGLYTDTQYF
TGTGCCCGTAGTCCAGGACTGTACACAGATACGCAGTATTTT
>TRBV7-8|14|-|-|TRBJ2-5
CAGSSWGDQETQYF
TGTGCCGGCAGCTCATGGGGGGACCAAGAGACCCAGTACTTC
>TRBV2|17|many|TRBD2|TRBJ2-5
CASSPQGWSGGQETQYF
TGTGCCAGCAGCCCCCAGGGGTGGAGCGGGGGCCAAGAGACCCAGTACTTC
>TRBV11-2|12|many|-|TRBJ2-5
CASSRPQETQYF
TGTGCCAGCAGCCGCCCCCAAGAGACCCAGTACTTC
>TRBV11-2|16|-|TRBD1|TRBJ2-1
CASSPTGTGRYNEQFF
TGTGCCAGCAGTCCAACCGGGACAGGGCGATACAATGAGCAGTTCTTC
>TRBV6-1|16|-|TRBD1|TRBJ2-2
CASSDEDRGPTGELFF
TGTGCCAGCAGTGATGAAGACAGGGGGCCAACCGGGGAGCTGTTTTTT
>TRBV2|17|-|TRBD2|TRBJ2-7
CASTWSGSGGLSYEQYF
TGTGCCAGCACCTGGAGTGGTAGCGGGGGGCTCTCCTACGAGCAGTACTTC
>TRBV6-2/TRBV6-3|14|many|TRBD2|TRBJ2-7
CASSYRLAPYEQYF
TGTGCCAGCAGTTATCGACTAGCGCCCTACGAGCAGTACTTC
>TRBV28|13|many|TRBD1|TRBJ1-2
CASSLARGYGYTF
TGTGCCAGCAGTTTAGCCAGGGGGTACGGCTACACCTTC
>TRBV28|11|many|-|TRBJ1-1
CASTLNTEAFF
TGTGCCAGCACACTGAACACTGAAGCTTTCTTT
>TRBV7-9|17|few|TRBD1|TRBJ2-6
CASSSSGTGTGANVLTF
TGTGCCAGCAGCTCATCCGGGACAGGGACCGGGGCCAACGTCCTGACTTTC
>TRBV5-1|15|-|TRBD1|TRBJ2-3
CASSSQDRSTDTQYF
TGCGCCAGCAGCTCCCAGGACAGGAGCACAGATACGCAGTATTTT
>TRBV2|15|-|-|TRBJ1-2
CAGTQGNPGTLGYTF
TGTGCCGGCACCCAAGGAAACCCGGGGACGTTAGGCTACACCTTC